This entry features one T cell receptor (beta chain) sequence. This entry comes from a study of blood T cell repertoires in COVID-19. Background on the study: Collection of acute and convalescent COVID-19 samples took place in the United States, Italy and Spain. PBMCs, B-cell-depleted T cells, or T cells were the source of the cDNA or gDNA that made up the material.

Under the authors' procedure: Reference gene primers were amplified, and this amplification served to estimate nucleated cell counts. Data came from immunoSEQ multiplex PCR; TCRdb stores just in-frame clones and leaves some out. The V and J calls and the clone size are those of that table, but D and trimming were determined from the DNA. The sample consists of 300,000 to 400,000 clones, around 83% of them appearing once. In germline, CDR1 is SNHLY, CDR2 FYNNEI. The CDR3 length is 15 residues. V lost 6 bases to trimming and J lost 5 bases, with 19 bases between them. The receptor comes from a man aged 30 to 39 with active or convalescent COVID-19. The chain joins TRBV2 to TRBJ2-5, with D perhaps TRBD2 (6 bases). Sequenced material: peripheral blood. CDR3 protein: CASRIRDSPAETQYF. In nucleotides, the CDR3 is TGTGCCAGCAGGATACGGGACTCCCCAGCGGAGACCCAGTACTTC.